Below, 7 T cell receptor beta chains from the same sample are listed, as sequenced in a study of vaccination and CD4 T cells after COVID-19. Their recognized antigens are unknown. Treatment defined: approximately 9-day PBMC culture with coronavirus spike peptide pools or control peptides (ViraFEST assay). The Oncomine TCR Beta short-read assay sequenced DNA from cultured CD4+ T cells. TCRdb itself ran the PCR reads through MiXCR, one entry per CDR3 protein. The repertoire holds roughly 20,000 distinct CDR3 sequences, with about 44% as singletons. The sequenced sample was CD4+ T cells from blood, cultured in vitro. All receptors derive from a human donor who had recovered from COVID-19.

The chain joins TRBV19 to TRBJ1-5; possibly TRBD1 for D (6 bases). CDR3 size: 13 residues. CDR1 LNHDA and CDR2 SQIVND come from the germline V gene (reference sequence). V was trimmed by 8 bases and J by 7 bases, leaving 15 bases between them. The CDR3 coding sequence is TGTGCCAGTGATGGGGGGCTTTGGCAGCCCCAGCATTTT. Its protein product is CASDGGLWQPQHF. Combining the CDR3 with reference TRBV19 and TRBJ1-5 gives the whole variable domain DGGITQSPKYLFRKEGQNVTLSCEQNLNHDAMYWYRQDPGQGLRLIYYSQIVNDFQKGDIAEGYSVSREKKESFPLTVTSAQKNPTAFYLCASDGGLWQPQHFGDGTRLSIL.

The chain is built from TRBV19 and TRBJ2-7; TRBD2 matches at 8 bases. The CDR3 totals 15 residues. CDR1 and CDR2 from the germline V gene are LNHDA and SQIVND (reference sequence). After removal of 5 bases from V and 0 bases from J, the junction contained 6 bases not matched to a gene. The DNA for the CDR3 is TGTGCCAGTAGTCGGGGGGGACAAGGCTCCTACGAGCAGTACTTC. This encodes CASSRGGQGSYEQYF. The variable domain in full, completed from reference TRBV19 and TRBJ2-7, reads DGGITQSPKYLFRKEGQNVTLSCEQNLNHDAMYWYRQDPGQGLRLIYYSQIVNDFQKGDIAEGYSVSREKKESFPLTVTSAQKNPTAFYLCASSRGGQGSYEQYFGPGTRLTVT.

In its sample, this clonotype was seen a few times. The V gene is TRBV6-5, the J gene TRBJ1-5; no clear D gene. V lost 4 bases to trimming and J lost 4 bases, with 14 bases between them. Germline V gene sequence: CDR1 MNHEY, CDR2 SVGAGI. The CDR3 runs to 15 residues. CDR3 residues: CASSSRVGRNQPQHF. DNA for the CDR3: TGTGCCAGCAGTTCCCGGGTCGGACGAAATCAGCCCCAGCATTTT.

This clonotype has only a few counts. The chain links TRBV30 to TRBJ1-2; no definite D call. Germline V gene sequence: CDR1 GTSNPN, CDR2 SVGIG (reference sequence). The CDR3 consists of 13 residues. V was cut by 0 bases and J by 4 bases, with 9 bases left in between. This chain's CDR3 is CAWSVGQSYGYTF. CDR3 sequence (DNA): TGTGCCTGGAGTGTAGGGCAGTCCTATGGCTACACCTTC.

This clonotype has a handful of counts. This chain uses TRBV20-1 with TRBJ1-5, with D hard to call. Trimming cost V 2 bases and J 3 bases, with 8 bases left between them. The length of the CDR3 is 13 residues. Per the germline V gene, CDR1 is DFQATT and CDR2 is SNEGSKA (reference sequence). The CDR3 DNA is TGCAGTGCTAGAACAGACGTCAATCAGCCCCAGCATTTT. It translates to CSARTDVNQPQHF.

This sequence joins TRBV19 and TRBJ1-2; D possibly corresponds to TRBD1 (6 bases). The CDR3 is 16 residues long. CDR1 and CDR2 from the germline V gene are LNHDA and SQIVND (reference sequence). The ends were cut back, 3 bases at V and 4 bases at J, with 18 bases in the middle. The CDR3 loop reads CASSMSGGTPSYGYTF. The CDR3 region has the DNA TGTGCCAGTAGTATGTCCGGGGGCACCCCATCCTATGGCTACACCTTC.

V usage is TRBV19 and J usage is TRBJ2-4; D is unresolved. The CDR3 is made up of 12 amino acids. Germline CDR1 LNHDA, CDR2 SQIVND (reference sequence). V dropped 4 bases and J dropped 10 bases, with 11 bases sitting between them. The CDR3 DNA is TGTGCCAGTAGTAAGATTCGCACAATTCAGTACTTC. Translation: CASSKIRTIQYF.